The rows below give T cell receptor beta chains drawn from one sample of a study of OX40 agonist ivuxolimab in advanced cancers. Some clones are missing from TCRdb's copy, which holds only in-frame ones; the method was immunoSEQ multiplex PCR. The profile covers some 98,000 clones, with approximately 83% appearing a single time and more than 1.1% taken by the ten largest. The sequences come from CD4+ or CD8+ T cells sorted from blood, collected in a trial of the OX40 agonist ivuxolimab. The receptors come from an adult with an advanced solid tumor such as melanoma, head and neck, liver or kidney cancer. Each CDR3 is given with its conserved first and last residue. The D gene is left open where the match is weak. Clone size is given for some rows only: seen once, a few or many times, or a class if the clone is expanded.

CDR3nt: TGTGCCAGTAGTATACAGGGGAACACTGAAGCTTTCTTT; CDR3aa: CASSIQGNTEAFF; d_gene: -; j_gene: TRBJ1-1; abundance: -; v_gene: TRBV19
CDR3nt: TGTGCCACCAGCAGAGGTAAAGGGGAAGGCAATCAGCCCCAGCATTTT; CDR3aa: CATSRGKGEGNQPQHF; d_gene: -; j_gene: TRBJ1-5; abundance: -; v_gene: TRBV15
CDR3nt: TGTGCCAGCAGCTTACGAGGGACCGGAACCGGGGAGCTGTTTTTT; CDR3aa: CASSLRGTGTGELFF; d_gene: -; j_gene: TRBJ2-2; abundance: once; v_gene: TRBV7-9
CDR3nt: TGTGCCAGCAGCCCGACCCTCCTGGGTCGCTACGAGCAGTACTTC; CDR3aa: CASSPTLLGRYEQYF; d_gene: -; j_gene: TRBJ2-7; abundance: -; v_gene: TRBV7-9
CDR3nt: TGTGCCAGCAAGGGGAATCAGCCCCAGCATTTT; CDR3aa: CASKGNQPQHF; d_gene: -; j_gene: TRBJ1-5; abundance: -; v_gene: TRBV28
CDR3nt: TGCGCCAGCAGCTCTTTCCAGGGACGCGCAGATACGCAGTATTTT; CDR3aa: CASSSFQGRADTQYF; d_gene: -; j_gene: TRBJ2-3; abundance: -; v_gene: TRBV5-1
CDR3nt: TGTGCCAGTAGGAAGGCGGCGGGGGAGCTGTTTTTT; CDR3aa: CASRKAAGELFF; d_gene: -; j_gene: TRBJ2-2; abundance: -; v_gene: TRBV19
CDR3nt: TGTGCCAGCAAGGAGGGAGGGCCTAAGGAGACCCAGTACTTC; CDR3aa: CASKEGGPKETQYF; d_gene: TRBD2; j_gene: TRBJ2-5; abundance: -; v_gene: TRBV6-1
CDR3nt: TGTGCCAGTAGGGGGAGGGGAACCGAAAAACTGTTTTTT; CDR3aa: CASRGRGTEKLFF; d_gene: -; j_gene: TRBJ1-4; abundance: -; v_gene: TRBV19
CDR3nt: TGTGCCAGCAGTTACTCGGGGAACTACACCTTC; CDR3aa: CASSYSGNYTF; d_gene: -; j_gene: TRBJ1-2; abundance: -; v_gene: TRBV6-6
CDR3nt: TGTGCCAGCAGCTTGGAGGCGATGGAGGGCACCGGGGAGCTGTTTTTT; CDR3aa: CASSLEAMEGTGELFF; d_gene: -; j_gene: TRBJ2-2; abundance: -; v_gene: TRBV5-8
CDR3nt: TGTGCCAGCACTACAGGACAGGCTAGCACAGATACGCAGTATTTT; CDR3aa: CASTTGQASTDTQYF; d_gene: TRBD1; j_gene: TRBJ2-3; abundance: once; v_gene: TRBV5-5
CDR3nt: TGTGCCACCAGCAGAGCGGACAGGGGATTCTCTGGGGCCAACGTCCTGACTTTC; CDR3aa: CATSRADRGFSGANVLTF; d_gene: TRBD1; j_gene: TRBJ2-6; abundance: -; v_gene: TRBV15
CDR3nt: TGTGCCAGCAGCTTGGGCACTAACTATGGCTACACCTTC; CDR3aa: CASSLGTNYGYTF; d_gene: -; j_gene: TRBJ1-2; abundance: -; v_gene: TRBV7-2
CDR3nt: TGTGCCAGCAGCCCTGAGGACAGAAGCAATCAGCCCCAGCATTTT; CDR3aa: CASSPEDRSNQPQHF; d_gene: -; j_gene: TRBJ1-5; abundance: -; v_gene: TRBV4-2
CDR3nt: TGTGCCAGCAGTGCCGACAGCAGCAATCAGCCCCAGCATTTT; CDR3aa: CASSADSSNQPQHF; d_gene: -; j_gene: TRBJ1-5; abundance: once; v_gene: TRBV6-5
CDR3nt: TGTGCCAGCAGCTTGGTGGGTAAGGTGGCGAACACTGAAGCTTTCTTT; CDR3aa: CASSLVGKVANTEAFF; d_gene: -; j_gene: TRBJ1-1; abundance: few; v_gene: TRBV5-6
CDR3nt: TGTGCCAGCAGCCAAGATCTCGGCGGGGGGCAAGAGACCCAGTACTTC; CDR3aa: CASSQDLGGGQETQYF; d_gene: TRBD2; j_gene: TRBJ2-5; abundance: few; v_gene: TRBV4-2
CDR3nt: TGTGCCAGCAGCTTTCTATTGCGGGGGGGCCAGGAGACCCAGTACTTC; CDR3aa: CASSFLLRGGQETQYF; d_gene: TRBD2; j_gene: TRBJ2-5; abundance: -; v_gene: TRBV11-2
CDR3nt: TGTGCCATCAGTGAGTTACAGGGGGGCACCGGGGAGCTGTTTTTT; CDR3aa: CAISELQGGTGELFF; d_gene: TRBD1; j_gene: TRBJ2-2; abundance: -; v_gene: TRBV10-3
CDR3nt: TGTGCCAGCAGCAACACAGGGTTTAAAAACATTCAGTACTTC; CDR3aa: CASSNTGFKNIQYF; d_gene: -; j_gene: TRBJ2-4; abundance: -; v_gene: TRBV28
CDR3nt: TGTGCCAGCTCACTAGAGACGGTCCCGGGGGGCTACACCTTC; CDR3aa: CASSLETVPGGYTF; d_gene: -; j_gene: TRBJ1-2; abundance: -; v_gene: TRBV18
CDR3nt: TGCGCCAGCAGCCAAGCGGCGGGGGGTATCTATGAGCAGTTCTTC; CDR3aa: CASSQAAGGIYEQFF; d_gene: TRBD2; j_gene: TRBJ2-1; abundance: -; v_gene: TRBV4-3
CDR3nt: TGTGCCAGCTCACCGAGGGCCGGGACGGGGAGAAATAATGAAAAACTGTTTTTT; CDR3aa: CASSPRAGTGRNNEKLFF; d_gene: -; j_gene: TRBJ1-4; abundance: -; v_gene: TRBV18
CDR3nt: TGTGCCAGCAGCTTAGCGGGAGTTCCCACCGGGGAGCTGTTTTTT; CDR3aa: CASSLAGVPTGELFF; d_gene: TRBD2; j_gene: TRBJ2-2; abundance: -; v_gene: TRBV7-3
CDR3nt: TGCAGTGCGATTCCCGGGAACGAGCAGTACTTC; CDR3aa: CSAIPGNEQYF; d_gene: -; j_gene: TRBJ2-7; abundance: -; v_gene: TRBV20-1
CDR3nt: TGTGCCAGCAGTTCCGCAGGTGACCTGGGGGCAACTAATGAAAAACTGTTTTTT; CDR3aa: CASSSAGDLGATNEKLFF; d_gene: -; j_gene: TRBJ1-4; abundance: -; v_gene: TRBV28
CDR3nt: TGTGCCATCAGATCGACAGGGGGCGACACCTATGGCTACACCTTC; CDR3aa: CAIRSTGGDTYGYTF; d_gene: TRBD1; j_gene: TRBJ1-2; abundance: -; v_gene: TRBV10-3
CDR3nt: TGTGCCTGGAAGCGGCCGAACACTGAAGCTTTCTTT; CDR3aa: CAWKRPNTEAFF; d_gene: -; j_gene: TRBJ1-1; abundance: -; v_gene: TRBV30
CDR3nt: TGTGCCAGCACTATGGGGGGCCCGCAAGAGACCCAGTACTTC; CDR3aa: CASTMGGPQETQYF; d_gene: -; j_gene: TRBJ2-5; abundance: -; v_gene: TRBV7-2
CDR3nt: TGCGCCAGCAGCTTGGCCAGTCAGGCGGCGCGCGGCACCGGGGAGCTGTTTTTT; CDR3aa: CASSLASQAARGTGELFF; d_gene: -; j_gene: TRBJ2-2; abundance: -; v_gene: TRBV5-1
CDR3nt: TGTGCCAGCAGGCCCGGGCTCCGAGGGTCCGGGGAGCTGTTTTTT; CDR3aa: CASRPGLRGSGELFF; d_gene: -; j_gene: TRBJ2-2; abundance: -; v_gene: TRBV5-6
CDR3nt: TGTGCCAGCAGCGTCTCCTCGGGGACAGTCAATGAAAAACTGTTTTTT; CDR3aa: CASSVSSGTVNEKLFF; d_gene: TRBD1; j_gene: TRBJ1-4; abundance: -; v_gene: TRBV9
CDR3nt: TGCGCCAGCAGCCAAGACCCGGACCTACAAATCTACACCGGGGAGCTGTTTTTT; CDR3aa: CASSQDPDLQIYTGELFF; d_gene: -; j_gene: TRBJ2-2; abundance: -; v_gene: TRBV4-3
CDR3nt: TGTGCCTGGCAGCGGGACCGTCGGGGGGAAAAACTGTTTTTT; CDR3aa: CAWQRDRRGEKLFF; d_gene: -; j_gene: TRBJ1-4; abundance: -; v_gene: TRBV30
CDR3nt: TGTGCCAGTACGGGACCAAACACCGGGGAGCTGTTTTTT; CDR3aa: CASTGPNTGELFF; d_gene: -; j_gene: TRBJ2-2; abundance: once; v_gene: TRBV19
CDR3nt: TGTGCCAGCAGCGCCGAGACAGGGGGCCCCTACAATGAGCAGTTCTTC; CDR3aa: CASSAETGGPYNEQFF; d_gene: TRBD1; j_gene: TRBJ2-1; abundance: -; v_gene: TRBV7-9
CDR3nt: TGCGCCAGCAGGGACAGGGGGCGCGCCGGGGAGCTGTTTTTT; CDR3aa: CASRDRGRAGELFF; d_gene: TRBD1; j_gene: TRBJ2-2; abundance: -; v_gene: TRBV10-2
CDR3nt: TGTGCCAGCACCCGAGCAGGGCGAGGGGATACGCAGTATTTT; CDR3aa: CASTRAGRGDTQYF; d_gene: -; j_gene: TRBJ2-3; abundance: -; v_gene: TRBV6-5
CDR3nt: TGCAGCGTTCTTGTGGGGGAAGGGAGCTACACCTTC; CDR3aa: CSVLVGEGSYTF; d_gene: -; j_gene: TRBJ1-2; abundance: few; v_gene: TRBV29-1
CDR3nt: TGTGCCAGCAGCTTACATGGAACAGAGACCCAGTACTTC; CDR3aa: CASSLHGTETQYF; d_gene: -; j_gene: TRBJ2-5; abundance: -; v_gene: TRBV7-9
CDR3nt: TGCGCCAGCAGCCGGGGGGGGACAGGGCAAGATACGCAGTATTTT; CDR3aa: CASSRGGTGQDTQYF; d_gene: TRBD1; j_gene: TRBJ2-3; abundance: -; v_gene: TRBV4-3
CDR3nt: TGCAACGGGGGTGGAGGGGATGGTGGCTACACCTTC; CDR3aa: CNGGGGDGGYTF; d_gene: -; j_gene: TRBJ1-2; abundance: -; v_gene: TRBV29-1
CDR3nt: TGTGCCTGGGACTGGGACAGGGCCTACGAGCAGTACTTC; CDR3aa: CAWDWDRAYEQYF; d_gene: TRBD1; j_gene: TRBJ2-7; abundance: -; v_gene: TRBV30
CDR3nt: TGTGCCAGCAGCCCCCTTTCGCAGGGATCACCCCTCCACTTT; CDR3aa: CASSPLSQGSPLHF; d_gene: -; j_gene: TRBJ1-6; abundance: once; v_gene: TRBV9
CDR3nt: TGTGCCAGCTCACGAGGAAAACACACAGATACGCAGTATTTT; CDR3aa: CASSRGKHTDTQYF; d_gene: -; j_gene: TRBJ2-3; abundance: -; v_gene: TRBV18